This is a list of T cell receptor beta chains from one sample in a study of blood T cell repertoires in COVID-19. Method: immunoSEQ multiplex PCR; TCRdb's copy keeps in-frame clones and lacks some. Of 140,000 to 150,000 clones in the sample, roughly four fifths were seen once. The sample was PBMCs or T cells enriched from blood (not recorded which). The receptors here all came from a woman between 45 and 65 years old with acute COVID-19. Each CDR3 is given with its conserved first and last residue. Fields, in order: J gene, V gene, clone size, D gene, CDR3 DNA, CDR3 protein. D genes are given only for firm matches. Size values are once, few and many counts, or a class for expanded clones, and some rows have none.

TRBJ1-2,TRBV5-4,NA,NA,TGTGCCAGCAGCTTTCTGGGGGCGCGTTTTGGCTACACCTTC,CASSFLGARFGYTF
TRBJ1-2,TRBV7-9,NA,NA,TGTGCCAGCAGCTTACGCGACAGTTCTCTATATGGCTACACCTTC,CASSLRDSSLYGYTF
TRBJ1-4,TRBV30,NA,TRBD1,TGTGCCTGGACGGCAGGGGGCCGGGCTAATGAAAAACTGTTTTTT,CAWTAGGRANEKLFF
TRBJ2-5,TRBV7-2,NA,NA,TGTGCCAGCAGCATCGAGATTGAGTCGGAGACCCAGTACTTC,CASSIEIESETQYF
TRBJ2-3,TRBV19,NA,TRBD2,TGTGCCAGTAGCACTAGCGGGAGGACCCGAGATACGCAGTATTTT,CASSTSGRTRDTQYF
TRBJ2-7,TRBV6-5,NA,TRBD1,TGTGCCAGCAGGGGGACAGGAGTAACCTACGAGCAGTACTTC,CASRGTGVTYEQYF
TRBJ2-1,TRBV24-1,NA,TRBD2,TGTGCCACCAGTGATCGGGGACTAGCGGGGGATGAGCAGTTCTTC,CATSDRGLAGDEQFF
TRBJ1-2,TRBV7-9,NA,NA,TGTGCCAGCAGCTTAGGCGGTGGCTACACCTTC,CASSLGGGYTF
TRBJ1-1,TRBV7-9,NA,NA,TGTGCCAGCAGCTTAGAGCTCGGAGCTTTCTTT,CASSLELGAFF
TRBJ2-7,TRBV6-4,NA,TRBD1,TGTGCCAGCACCCCAGGGGGCTCCTCCAGCGAGCAGTACTTC,CASTPGGSSSEQYF
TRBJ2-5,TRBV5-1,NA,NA,TGCGCCAGCAGCAACCATGGCCAGGGGATTCAAGAGACCCAGTACTTC,CASSNHGQGIQETQYF
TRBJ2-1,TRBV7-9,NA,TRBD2,TGTGCCAGCAGCTTATATCTAGCGGGACGGTACAATGAGCAGTTCTTC,CASSLYLAGRYNEQFF
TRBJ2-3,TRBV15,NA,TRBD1,TGTGCCACCAGCAGAACAGGGGGCACAGATACGCAGTATTTT,CATSRTGGTDTQYF
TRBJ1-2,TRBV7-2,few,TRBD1,TGTGCCAGCAGCTTAAATGGGGGACAGGGGACAGGGGGCTACACCTTC,CASSLNGGQGTGGYTF
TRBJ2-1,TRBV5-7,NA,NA,TGTGCCAGCAGCTTGGCCCGCTTAAACAACAATGAGCAGTTCTTC,CASSLARLNNNEQFF
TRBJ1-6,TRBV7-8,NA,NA,TGTGCCAGCAGCTCGCAGGAGGGCGGTTGGAATTCACCCCTCCACTTT,CASSSQEGGWNSPLHF
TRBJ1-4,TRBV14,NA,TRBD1,TGTGCCAGCAGCCAAACACAGGGGGCCAATGAAAAACTGTTTTTT,CASSQTQGANEKLFF
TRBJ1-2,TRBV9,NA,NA,TGTGCCAGCACGCTCTCACCGGAGAGCGGAGACTATGGCTACACCTTC,CASTLSPESGDYGYTF
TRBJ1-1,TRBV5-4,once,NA,TGTGCCAGCAGCTGGGAGGGGTCGGACACTGAAGCTTTCTTT,CASSWEGSDTEAFF
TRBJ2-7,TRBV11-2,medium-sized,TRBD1,TGTGCCAGCAGCTCCCGGACAGGGGGAGAGCAGTACTTC,CASSSRTGGEQYF
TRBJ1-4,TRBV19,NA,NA,TGTGCCAGTAAAAGGGGTAGTGGCGAAAAACTGTTTTTT,CASKRGSGEKLFF
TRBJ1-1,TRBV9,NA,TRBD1,TGTGCCAGCAGCGCCACCGACAGGGGGGCCGAAGCTTTCTTT,CASSATDRGAEAFF
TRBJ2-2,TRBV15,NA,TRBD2,TGTGCCACCAGCAGACTAGCGGGAGCTGGCGGGGAGCTGTTTTTT,CATSRLAGAGGELFF
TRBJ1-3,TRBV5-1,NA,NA,TGCGCCAGCAGCTTAGACAGAAGTGGAAACACCATATATTTT,CASSLDRSGNTIYF
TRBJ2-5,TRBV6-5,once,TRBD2,TGTGCCAGCAGCTTAGATACTAGCGGGAGTAGGACCCAGTACTTC,CASSLDTSGSRTQYF
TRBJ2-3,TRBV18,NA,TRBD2,TGTGCCAGCTCCTTCGGGACTAGCGAGCCAGATACGCAGTATTTT,CASSFGTSEPDTQYF
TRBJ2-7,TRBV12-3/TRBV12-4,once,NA,TGTGCCAGCAGTGAGAACAGGGTCCACGAGCAGTACTTC,CASSENRVHEQYF
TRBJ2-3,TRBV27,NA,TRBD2,TGTGCCAGCACCCTAGCGGGCAGCACAGATACGCAGTATTTT,CASTLAGSTDTQYF
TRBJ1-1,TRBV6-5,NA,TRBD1,TGTGCCAGCAGGGGACAGGGAAACCCTGAAGCTTTCTTT,CASRGQGNPEAFF
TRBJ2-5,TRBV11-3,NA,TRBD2,TGTGCCAGCAGCTTAATAGCGGGAGGGGGGGAGACCCAGTACTTC,CASSLIAGGGETQYF
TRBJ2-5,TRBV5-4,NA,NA,TGTGCCAGCAGTCCTCAGGAGGCGGAGACCCAGTACTTC,CASSPQEAETQYF
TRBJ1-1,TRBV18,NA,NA,TGTGCCAGCTCGACTCTAGAGAGGGGAGGATGGGACACTGAAGCTTTCTTT,CASSTLERGGWDTEAFF
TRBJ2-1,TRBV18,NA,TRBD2,TGTGCCAGCTCCATGGGACTAGCCGCCATCAATGAGCAGTTCTTC,CASSMGLAAINEQFF
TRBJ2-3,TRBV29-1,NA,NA,TGCAGCATATGGAGCGCAGATACGCAGTATTTT,CSIWSADTQYF
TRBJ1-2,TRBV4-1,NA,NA,TGCGCCAGCAGCCAAGTATTAGTCGGGTCCGGCTATGGCTACACCTTC,CASSQVLVGSGYGYTF
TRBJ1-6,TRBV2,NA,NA,TGTGCCAGCACCAGGGGCGCAGATTCACCCCTCCACTTT,CASTRGADSPLHF
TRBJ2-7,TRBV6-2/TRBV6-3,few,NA,TGTGCCAGCAGTTACTACCCCGGGACACTAGGGCCCTACGAGCAGTACTTC,CASSYYPGTLGPYEQYF
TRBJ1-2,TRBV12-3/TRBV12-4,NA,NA,TGTGCCAGCAGTTTAGGAGGGAACTATGGCTACACCTTC,CASSLGGNYGYTF
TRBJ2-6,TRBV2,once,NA,TGTGCCAGCAGAACTACAGGGTCCTCTGGGGCCAACGTCCTGACTTTC,CASRTTGSSGANVLTF
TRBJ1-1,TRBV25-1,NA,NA,TGTGCCAGCAGCCAAAGAGGTAGGGGCCATCCGCGATTT,CASSQRGRGHPRF
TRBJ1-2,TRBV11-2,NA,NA,TGTGCCAGCAGCTCAGACCGGCGGTATGGCTACACCTTC,CASSSDRRYGYTF
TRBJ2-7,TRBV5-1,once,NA,TGCGCCAGCAGCCAGAAGGGGGGGCGGTCGCTGTCCTACGAGCAGTACTTC,CASSQKGGRSLSYEQYF
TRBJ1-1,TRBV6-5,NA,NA,TGTGCCAGCAGTTACGGGGCGACCGGGAGCACTGAAGCTTTCTTT,CASSYGATGSTEAFF